Listed below are T cell receptor beta chains from one sample, sequenced in a study of blood T cell repertoires in COVID-19. Libraries were prepared by immunoSEQ multiplex PCR; TCRdb keeps only in-frame clonotypes and omits some of them. Found here are more than 70,000 clones, 86% of them singletons; the top ten hold about 5%. The sequenced material came from peripheral blood. Every receptor here comes from a man between 50 and 59 years old with active or convalescent COVID-19. Both conserved end residues are part of each CDR3. The D gene is left open where the match is weak. The listing skips clone size in some rows; elsewhere it reads once, few, many or a size class.

d_call,clone_size,v_call,j_call,cdr3_aa,cdr3_nt
.,.,TRBV7-9,TRBJ1-2,CASSLTSSGIYGYTF,TGTGCCAGCAGCTTAACCTCATCAGGGATCTATGGCTACACCTTC
TRBD1,once,TRBV6-4,TRBJ2-2,CASSGDSPNTGELFF,TGTGCCAGCAGTGGGGACAGCCCTAACACCGGGGAGCTGTTTTTT
TRBD2,.,TRBV6-5,TRBJ2-1,CASNLAGGPWDEQFF,TGTGCCAGCAACTTAGCGGGGGGGCCGTGGGATGAGCAGTTCTTC
TRBD2,.,TRBV7-6,TRBJ2-7,CASSLEGSGGAHEQYF,TGTGCCAGCAGCTTAGAAGGTAGCGGGGGGGCCCACGAGCAGTACTTC
.,.,TRBV9,TRBJ1-4,CASSVAAGAEKLFF,TGTGCCAGCAGCGTAGCGGCAGGGGCTGAAAAACTGTTTTTT
.,once,TRBV14,TRBJ1-1,CASSRSRGVNTEAFF,TGTGCCAGCAGCCGATCACGGGGGGTGAACACTGAAGCTTTCTTT
.,.,TRBV3-1/TRBV3-2,TRBJ1-2,CASSPTGREGYTF,TGTGCCAGCAGCCCTACAGGGAGGGAAGGCTACACCTTC
.,.,TRBV28,TRBJ2-5,CASSFRRGPARETQYF,TGTGCCAGCAGTTTTCGGCGGGGGCCGGCGCGGGAGACCCAGTACTTC
.,.,TRBV6-5,TRBJ1-4,CASGPTTNEKLFF,TGTGCCAGCGGGCCAACAACTAATGAAAAACTGTTTTTT
.,.,TRBV19,TRBJ1-3,CASSRATAATAGNTIYF,TGTGCCAGTAGTAGGGCAACAGCCGCCACCGCTGGAAACACCATATATTTT
.,.,TRBV21-1,TRBJ1-4,CASSKARGTGPWTNEKLFF,TGTGCCAGCAGCAAAGCGAGAGGGACAGGACCCTGGACTAATGAAAAACTGTTTTTT